This T cell receptor beta chain comes out of a study of cytomegalovirus exposure and HLA in healthy donors. Germline V gene data show CDR1 as LNHDA and CDR2 as SQIVND (reference sequence). V was clipped by 5 bases and J by 2 bases, with 16 bases between them. The CDR3 runs to 15 residues. PCR primers comprised 60 Vbeta and 13 Jbeta primers. TCRdb's table, derived via immunoSEQ multiplex PCR, lists solely in-frame clones and lacks some. The sample consists of about 170,000 clones, 75% to 90% of them appearing once. The gene calls are TRBV19 and TRBJ2-7, with a possible D match to TRBD2 (6 bases). This TCR came from a boy between 2 and 10 years old in good health and CMV-seronegative. The sequenced sample consisted of PBMCs. This CDR3 reads CASSVNGGSTYEQYF. The DNA of the CDR3 is TGTGCCAGTAGTGTAAATGGGGGGTCTACCTACGAGCAGTACTTC.